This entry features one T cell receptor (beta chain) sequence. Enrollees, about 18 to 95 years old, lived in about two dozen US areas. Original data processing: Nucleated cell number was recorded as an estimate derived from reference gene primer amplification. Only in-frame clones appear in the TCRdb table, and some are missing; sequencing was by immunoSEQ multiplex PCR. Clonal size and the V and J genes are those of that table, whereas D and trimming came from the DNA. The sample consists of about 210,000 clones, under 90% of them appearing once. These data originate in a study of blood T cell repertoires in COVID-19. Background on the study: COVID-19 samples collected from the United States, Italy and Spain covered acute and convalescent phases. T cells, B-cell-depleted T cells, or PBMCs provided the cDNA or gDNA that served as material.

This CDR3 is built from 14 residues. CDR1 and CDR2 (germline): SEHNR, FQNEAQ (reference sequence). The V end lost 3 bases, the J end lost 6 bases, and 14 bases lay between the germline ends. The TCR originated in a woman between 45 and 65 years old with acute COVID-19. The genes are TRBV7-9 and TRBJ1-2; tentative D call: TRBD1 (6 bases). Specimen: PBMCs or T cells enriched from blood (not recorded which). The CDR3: CASSLQGMDHGYTF. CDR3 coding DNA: TGTGCCAGCAGCTTGCAGGGGATGGACCATGGCTACACCTTC.